The 2 T cell receptor beta chains reported below all come from one sample, sequenced in a study of shared clonotypes between healthy human individuals. CD45RO-negative cells were positively selected for CCR7, leaving out terminally differentiated effector memory CD45RA+ cells. Clones were sequenced by immunoSEQ multiplex PCR, and TCRdb holds only the in-frame ones, with some missing. Among about 600,000 clones listed, more than 95% were seen once. Sequencing was performed on naive CD8+ T cells sorted from blood. Receptors originate from a man younger than 40 in good health.

This clone was picked up one time. This chain uses TRBV15 with TRBJ2-7; 11 bases align to TRBD2. From germline, CDR1 is LNHNV and CDR2 YYDKDF (reference sequence). The CDR3 loop spans 16 amino acids. Germline trimming cut 2 bases from V and 6 bases from J; bases unmatched to any gene: 9. The CDR3, as DNA: TGTGCCACCAGCAGATCTCGACTAGCGGGGCCCCTCGAGCAGTACTTC. It translates to CATSRSRLAGPLEQYF.

The CDR3 region has the DNA TGTGCCAGCAGCTTAGACGGCAGACTAGCGGGGGCCTACAATGAGCAGTTCTTC. Encoded protein: CASSLDGRLAGAYNEQFF. This chain links TRBV11-3 with TRBJ2-1, with 12 bases fitting TRBD2. The CDR3 contains 18 residues. Germline V gene lookup returns CDR1 SGHNT and CDR2 YENEEA. V dropped 0 bases and J dropped 2; count of bases not matched to a gene: 5.